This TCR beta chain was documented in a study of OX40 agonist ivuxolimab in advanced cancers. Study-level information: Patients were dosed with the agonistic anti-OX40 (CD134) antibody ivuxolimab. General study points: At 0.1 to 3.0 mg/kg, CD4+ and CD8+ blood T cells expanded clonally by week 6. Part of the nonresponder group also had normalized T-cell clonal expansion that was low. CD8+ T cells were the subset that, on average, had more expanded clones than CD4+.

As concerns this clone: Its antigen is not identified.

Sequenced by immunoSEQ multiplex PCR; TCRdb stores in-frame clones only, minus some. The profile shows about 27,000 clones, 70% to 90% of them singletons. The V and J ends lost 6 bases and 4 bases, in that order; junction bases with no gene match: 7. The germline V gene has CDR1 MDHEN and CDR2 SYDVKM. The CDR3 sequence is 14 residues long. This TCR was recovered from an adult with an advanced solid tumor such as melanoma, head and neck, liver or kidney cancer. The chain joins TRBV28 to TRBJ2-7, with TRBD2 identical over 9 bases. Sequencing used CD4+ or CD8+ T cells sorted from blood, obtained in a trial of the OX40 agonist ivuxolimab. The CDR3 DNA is TGTGCCAGCAGAAGACTAGCGGAGTCATACGAGCAGTACTTC. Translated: CASRRLAESYEQYF. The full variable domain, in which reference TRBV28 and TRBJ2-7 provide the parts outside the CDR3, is DVKVTQSSRYLVKRTGEKVFLECVQDMDHENMFWYRQDPGLGLRLIYFSYDVKMKEKGDIPEGYSVSREKKERFSLILESASTNQTSMYLCASRRLAESYEQYFGPGTRLTVT.